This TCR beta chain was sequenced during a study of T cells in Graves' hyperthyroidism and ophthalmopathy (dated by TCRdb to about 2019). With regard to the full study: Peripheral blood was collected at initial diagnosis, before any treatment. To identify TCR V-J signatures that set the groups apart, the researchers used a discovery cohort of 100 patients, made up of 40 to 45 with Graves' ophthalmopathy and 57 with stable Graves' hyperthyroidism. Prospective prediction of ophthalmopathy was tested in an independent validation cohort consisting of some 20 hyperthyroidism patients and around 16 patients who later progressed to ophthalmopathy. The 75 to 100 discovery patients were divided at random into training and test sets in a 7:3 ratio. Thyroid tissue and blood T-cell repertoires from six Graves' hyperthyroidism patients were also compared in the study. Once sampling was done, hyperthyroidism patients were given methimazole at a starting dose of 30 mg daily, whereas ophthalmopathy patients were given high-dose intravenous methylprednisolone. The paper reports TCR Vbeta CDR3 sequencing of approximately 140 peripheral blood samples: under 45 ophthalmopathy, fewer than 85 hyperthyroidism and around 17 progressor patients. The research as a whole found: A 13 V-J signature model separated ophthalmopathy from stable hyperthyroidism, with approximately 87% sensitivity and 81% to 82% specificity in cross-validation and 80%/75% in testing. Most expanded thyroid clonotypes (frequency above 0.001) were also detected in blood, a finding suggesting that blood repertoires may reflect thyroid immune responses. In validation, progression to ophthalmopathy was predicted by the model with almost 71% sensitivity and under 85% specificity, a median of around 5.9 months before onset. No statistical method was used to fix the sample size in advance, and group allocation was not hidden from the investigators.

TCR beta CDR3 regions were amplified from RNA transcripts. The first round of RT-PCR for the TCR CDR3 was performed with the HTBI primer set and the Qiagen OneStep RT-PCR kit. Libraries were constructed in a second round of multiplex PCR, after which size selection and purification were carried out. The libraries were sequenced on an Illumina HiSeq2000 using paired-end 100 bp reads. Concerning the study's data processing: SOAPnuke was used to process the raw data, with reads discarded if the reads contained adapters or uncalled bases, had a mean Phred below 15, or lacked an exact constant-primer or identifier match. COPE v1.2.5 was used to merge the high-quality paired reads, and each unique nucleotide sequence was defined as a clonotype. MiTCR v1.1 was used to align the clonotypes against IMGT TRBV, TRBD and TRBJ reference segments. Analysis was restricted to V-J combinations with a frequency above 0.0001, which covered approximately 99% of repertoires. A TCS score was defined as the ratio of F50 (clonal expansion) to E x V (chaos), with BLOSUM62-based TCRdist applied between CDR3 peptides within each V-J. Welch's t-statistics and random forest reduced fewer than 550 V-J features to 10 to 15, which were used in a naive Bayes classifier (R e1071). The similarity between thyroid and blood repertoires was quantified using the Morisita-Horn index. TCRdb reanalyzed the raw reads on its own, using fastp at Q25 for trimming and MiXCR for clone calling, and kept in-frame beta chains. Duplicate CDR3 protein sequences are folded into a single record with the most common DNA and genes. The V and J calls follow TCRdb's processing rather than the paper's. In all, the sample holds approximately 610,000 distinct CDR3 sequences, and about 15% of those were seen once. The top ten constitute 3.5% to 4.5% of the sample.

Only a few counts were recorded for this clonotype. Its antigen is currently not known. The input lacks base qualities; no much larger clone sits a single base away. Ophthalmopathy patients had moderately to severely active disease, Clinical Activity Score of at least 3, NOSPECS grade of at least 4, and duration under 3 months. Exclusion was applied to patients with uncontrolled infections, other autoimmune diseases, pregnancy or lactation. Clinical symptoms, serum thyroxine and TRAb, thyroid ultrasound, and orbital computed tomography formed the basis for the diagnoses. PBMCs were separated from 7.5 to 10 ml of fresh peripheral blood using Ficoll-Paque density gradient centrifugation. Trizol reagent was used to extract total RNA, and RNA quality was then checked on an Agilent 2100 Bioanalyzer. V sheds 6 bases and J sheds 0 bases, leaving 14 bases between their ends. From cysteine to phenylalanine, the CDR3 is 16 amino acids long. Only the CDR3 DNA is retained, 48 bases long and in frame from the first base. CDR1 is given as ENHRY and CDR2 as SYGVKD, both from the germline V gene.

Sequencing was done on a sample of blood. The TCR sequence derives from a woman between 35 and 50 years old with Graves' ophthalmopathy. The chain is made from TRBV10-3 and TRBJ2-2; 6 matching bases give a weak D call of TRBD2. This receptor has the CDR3 CAIRGRSGANTGELFF. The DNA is TGTGCCATCAGGGGACGTAGCGGAGCGAACACCGGGGAGCTGTTTTTT.